The T cell receptor beta chain under discussion was sequenced for a study of OX40 agonist ivuxolimab in advanced cancers. Study in general: Patients were given ivuxolimab, an antibody that agonizes OX40 (CD134). Partial responses were seen in three patients, one with hepatocellular carcinoma and two with cutaneous melanoma.

This CDR3 is 17 amino acids long. Germline loops: CDR1 KGHSH, CDR2 LQKENI. The V segment lost 3 bases and the J segment 0 bases; nucleotides outside the gene matches: 8. This table comes from immunoSEQ multiplex PCR, and its TCRdb copy is limited to in-frame clones, with some not included. The sample yields over 55,000 clones, 65% to 90% seen once. Baseline, cycle 4 day 1, and cycle 7 day 1 were the blood sampling points. This receptor was obtained from an adult with an advanced solid tumor such as melanoma, head and neck, liver or kidney cancer. The chain employs TRBV18 and TRBJ1-3; 7 bases line up with TRBD1. Here the sequenced sample was CD4+ or CD8+ T cells sorted from blood, taken in a trial of the OX40 agonist ivuxolimab. CDR3 protein: CASSPIDRASSGNTIYF. The CDR3 nucleotides are TGTGCCAGCTCACCTATAGACAGGGCCTCCTCTGGAAACACCATATATTTT.